These T cell receptor beta chains were read from a single sample in a study of cytomegalovirus exposure and HLA in healthy donors. Using immunoSEQ multiplex PCR, the repertoire was profiled, and TCRdb retains in-frame clones only, with some absent. The data hold 250,000 to 300,000 clones, with about four fifths observed a single time. The specimen was PBMCs. The receptors stem from a woman between 40 and 55 years old in good health and CMV-seropositive. CDR3s include the opening cysteine and the closing phenylalanine or tryptophan. The order of the fields is D gene, J gene, clone size, V gene, CDR3 protein, CDR3 DNA. The D gene is left open where the match is weak. The size of a clone is reported for some rows only, either as once, few or many, or as a class for expanded clones.

>TRBD2|TRBJ2-7|few|TRBV4-3
CASSQEIGGSRAYEQYF
TGCGCCAGCAGCCAAGAGATCGGCGGGAGTAGGGCCTACGAGCAGTACTTC
>NA|TRBJ1-3|NA|TRBV14
CASSRGGGGNTIYF
TGTGCCAGCAGTCGCGGGGGAGGTGGAAACACCATATATTTT
>TRBD1|TRBJ1-2|NA|TRBV10-1
CASIHHRGPDRDSYGYTF
TGCGCCAGCATTCACCACAGGGGTCCCGACAGGGACTCCTATGGCTACACCTTC
>TRBD1|TRBJ1-3|NA|TRBV7-9
CASRSTDRDGNTIYF
TGTGCCAGCAGATCGACGGACAGGGACGGAAACACCATATATTTT
>NA|TRBJ2-1|NA|TRBV4-1
CASSYGTLDGNEQFF
TGCGCCAGCAGCTACGGGACACTTGACGGTAATGAGCAGTTCTTC
>NA|TRBJ2-7|NA|TRBV6-6
CASSWQGGSYEQYF
TGTGCCAGCAGTTGGCAGGGCGGTTCCTACGAGCAGTACTTC
>NA|TRBJ2-3|NA|TRBV27
CASSFGTSDTQYF
TGTGCCAGCAGTTTCGGGACTTCAGATACGCAGTATTTT
>NA|TRBJ1-1|NA|TRBV7-3
CASSSRGDLNTEAFF
TGTGCCAGCAGCTCGCGGGGCGACCTGAACACTGAAGCTTTCTTT
>TRBD1|TRBJ1-4|few|TRBV6-6
CASSPERDRRYEKLFF
TGTGCCAGCAGTCCGGAACGGGACAGGAGATATGAAAAACTGTTTTTT
>TRBD2|TRBJ2-1|NA|TRBV6-6
CASTRDKLAGGNEQFF
TGTGCCAGCACCAGAGATAAACTAGCGGGAGGGAATGAGCAGTTCTTC
>TRBD1|TRBJ1-2|NA|TRBV28
CASSYRGGGYTF
TGTGCCAGCAGCTACAGGGGTGGTGGCTACACCTTC
>NA|TRBJ1-4|once|TRBV28
CASSLFVRGATNEKLFF
TGTGCCAGCAGTTTATTTGTGCGGGGTGCAACTAATGAAAAACTGTTTTTT
>TRBD1|TRBJ2-7|NA|TRBV9
CASSTRQGGIDEQYF
TGTGCCAGCAGCACCCGACAGGGGGGGATCGACGAGCAGTACTTC
>TRBD2|TRBJ2-7|NA|TRBV9
CASSVALAGLHEQYF
TGTGCCAGCAGCGTAGCACTAGCGGGACTCCACGAGCAGTACTTC
>TRBD2|TRBJ2-5|NA|TRBV9
CASSVVPLAGGFSDQETQYF
TGTGCCAGCAGCGTAGTTCCCCTAGCGGGAGGTTTTAGTGACCAAGAGACCCAGTACTTC
>NA|TRBJ1-2|NA|TRBV9
CASSALTVGYGYTF
TGTGCCAGCAGCGCCCTCACAGTGGGCTATGGCTACACCTTC
>TRBD1|TRBJ1-2|NA|TRBV29-1
CSVTGTVGYTF
TGCAGCGTCACCGGGACAGTTGGCTACACCTTC
>TRBD2|TRBJ2-7|NA|TRBV13
CASSLTGGVYEQYF
TGTGCCAGCAGCTTAACGGGAGGGGTCTACGAGCAGTACTTC
>TRBD1|TRBJ1-4|NA|TRBV30
CAWSAGQGAGEKLFF
TGTGCCTGGAGTGCAGGACAGGGGGCTGGTGAAAAACTGTTTTTT
>NA|TRBJ1-3|few|TRBV28
CASSPRWNTIYF
TGTGCCAGCAGCCCCAGATGGAACACCATATATTTT
>NA|TRBJ1-1|NA|TRBV4-3
CASSQAPIGLNTEAFF
TGCGCCAGCAGCCAAGCCCCAATTGGCCTGAACACTGAAGCTTTCTTT
>NA|TRBJ1-2|NA|TRBV13
CASSFAGNTNYGYTF
TGTGCCAGCAGCTTCGCAGGGAATACTAACTATGGCTACACCTTC
>TRBD1|TRBJ1-2|NA|TRBV5-1
CASRGTVNYGYTF
TGCGCCAGCAGGGGGACAGTGAACTATGGCTACACCTTC
>TRBD2|TRBJ2-7|NA|TRBV18
CASSPRAGEGEQYF
TGTGCCAGCTCACCACGTGCGGGAGAGGGTGAGCAGTACTTC
>TRBD1|TRBJ1-2|NA|TRBV19
CASRGQGANYGYTF
TGTGCCAGTAGGGGACAGGGGGCTAACTATGGCTACACCTTC
>NA|TRBJ2-7|NA|TRBV9
CASPQRSHRDEQYF
TGTGCCAGCCCCCAGCGGTCTCACCGGGACGAGCAGTACTTC
>TRBD1|TRBJ2-7|NA|TRBV10-3
CAISETGQGAHEQYF
TGTGCCATCAGTGAGACGGGACAGGGTGCCCACGAGCAGTACTTC
>TRBD2|TRBJ2-1|NA|TRBV9
CASSHSGTSGHNEQFF
TGTGCCAGCAGTCACTCCGGGACTAGCGGTCACAATGAGCAGTTCTTC
>NA|TRBJ1-3|NA|TRBV4-2
CASSLGGGHGNTIYF
TGTGCCAGCAGCCTCGGGGGGGGGCACGGAAACACCATATATTTT
>TRBD2|TRBJ2-5|NA|TRBV7-3
CASSQWGGGAGTQYF
TGTGCCAGCAGCCAATGGGGCGGGGGGGCCGGGACCCAGTACTTC
>NA|TRBJ2-7|NA|TRBV11-3
CASGRQGTYEQYF
TGTGCCAGCGGTCGGCAGGGAACCTACGAGCAGTACTTC
>TRBD2|TRBJ2-1|NA|TRBV19
CASSMISGMGNEQFF
TGTGCCAGTAGTATGATTAGCGGGATGGGGAATGAGCAGTTCTTC
>NA|TRBJ1-5|NA|TRBV30
CAWTLGTGVNQPQHF
TGTGCCTGGACCCTCGGGACGGGAGTCAATCAGCCCCAGCATTTT
>NA|TRBJ1-1|once|TRBV4-2
CASSQEMIRGGTEAFF
TGTGCCAGCAGCCAAGAGATGATCCGGGGGGGGACTGAAGCTTTCTTT
>NA|TRBJ2-7|once|TRBV5-1
CASRLLGNEQYF
TGCGCCAGCAGGTTACTAGGAAACGAGCAGTACTTC
>NA|TRBJ2-1|NA|TRBV10-3
CAIIAGSGSGNEQFF
TGTGCCATCATTGCCGGGTCGGGGTCCGGGAATGAGCAGTTCTTC
>TRBD1|TRBJ2-5|NA|TRBV25-1
CASSDTGGWGTQYF
TGTGCCAGCAGTGATACAGGGGGCTGGGGGACCCAGTACTTC
>TRBD2|TRBJ2-7|NA|TRBV28
CASSLTGGAYEQYF
TGTGCCAGCAGTCTGACGGGGGGGGCCTACGAGCAGTACTTC
>TRBD1|TRBJ2-6|once|TRBV6-1
CATTDRVGANVLTF
TGTGCCACAACTGACAGGGTTGGGGCCAACGTCCTGACTTTC
>TRBD1|TRBJ2-5|NA|TRBV5-4
CASSQRQGPETQYF
TGTGCCAGCAGCCAGAGACAGGGACCAGAGACCCAGTACTTC
>NA|TRBJ1-3|NA|TRBV30
CARQTVSGNTIYF
TGTGCCCGCCAAACAGTCTCTGGAAACACCATATATTTT
>NA|TRBJ2-3|NA|TRBV29-1
CSVDYRTDTQYF
TGCAGCGTTGATTACAGAACAGATACGCAGTATTTT
>NA|TRBJ1-1|NA|TRBV2
CASRRPQILTEAFF
TGTGCCAGCAGAAGGCCACAGATACTCACTGAAGCTTTCTTT
>NA|TRBJ1-1|NA|TRBV18
CASSPPNRARDTEAFF
TGTGCCAGCTCACCACCGAACAGGGCTAGGGACACTGAAGCTTTCTTT
>NA|TRBJ1-1|NA|TRBV5-8
CASSFSKGVMNTEAFF
TGTGCCAGCAGCTTCAGTAAGGGGGTCATGAACACTGAAGCTTTCTTT
>NA|TRBJ1-6|NA|TRBV30
CALHPSPGSPLHF
TGTGCCTTGCACCCCTCACCGGGGTCACCCCTCCACTTT